Below are 20 T cell receptor beta chains sequenced from a single sample in a study of T cells in Graves' hyperthyroidism and ophthalmopathy. RNA transcripts yielded amplified TCR beta CDR3 regions. A first-round RT-PCR of the TCR CDR3 used the HTBI primer set. TCRdb re-derived calls from the multiplex PCR reads in MiXCR, one entry per CDR3 protein. Of approximately 620,000 distinct CDR3 sequences listed, about 15% are singletons. Source material: blood. These receptors were collected from a woman in her thirties with Graves' hyperthyroidism that later progressed to Graves' ophthalmopathy.

This clonotype was detected ten times or more. J is TRBJ2-1 and V is TRBV5-1; 10 bases are shared with TRBD2. J gave up 7 bases and V 3 bases, and 7 bases lay outside the gene matches. CDR3 size: 15 residues. From germline, CDR1 is SGHRS and CDR2 YFSETQ. The CDR3: CASSYTTLAGNEQFF. CDR3 DNA sequence: TGCGCCAGCAGCTACACTACACTAGCGGGGAATGAGCAGTTCTTC.

A word on this clonotype: This may arise from a read error, as a much more abundant clone is one base away. The rearrangement links TRBV11-2 to TRBJ2-7; unclear D gene. Germline CDR1 and CDR2: SGHAT and FQNNGV. CDR3 length equals 13 residues. Here the CDR3 reads CASSLERHYDQYF. The CDR3 DNA follows: TGTGCCAGCAGCTTAGAACGGCACTACGATCAGTACTTC.

This clonotype was counted ten times or more. CDR3 sequence (DNA): TGTGCCAGCTCAATCGGTCGGACGAGCCCCTACTTC. Residues: CASSIGRTSPYF. This chain links TRBV6-2 or TRBV6-3 with TRBJ2-7; D gene ambiguous. Germline V gene sequence: CDR1 MNHEY, CDR2 SVGEGT. V was cut by 8 bases and J by 13 bases, with 21 bases left in between. This CDR3 has 12 amino acids.

This clonotype was picked up a small number of times. The gene calls are TRBV20-1 and TRBJ1-2; D gene unclear. With 0 bases removed from V and 8 bases from J, the gap between germline ends came to 10 bases. Per the germline V gene, CDR1 is DFQATT and CDR2 is SNEGSKA (reference sequence). The CDR3 has 12 amino acids. The CDR3 is CSAREPAEGYTF. The CDR3 nucleotides read TGCAGTGCTAGAGAGCCGGCTGAGGGCTACACCTTC.

In this sample, this clonotype turned up many times. The gene calls are TRBV2 and TRBJ1-2, with D unresolved. Trimming stripped 4 bases from V and 5 bases from J, with 20 bases between. This CDR3 has 16 amino acids. CDR1 and CDR2 from the germline V gene are SNHLY and FYNNEI. CDR3 sequence: CASSGSDNNEIYGYTF. In DNA form, the CDR3 reads TGTGCCAGCAGTGGATCAGACAACAATGAGATTTATGGCTACACCTTC.

At least ten counts were recorded for this clonotype. This chain uses TRBV19 with TRBJ1-5; D uncertain. V was cut by 5 bases and J by 4 bases, with 18 bases left in between. Germline V lookup: CDR1 LNHDA, CDR2 SQIVND (reference sequence). The CDR3 contains 16 residues. The CDR3 spells CASSPWYRDLNQPQHF. CDR3 sequence (DNA): TGTGCCAGTAGTCCCTGGTACAGAGACTTAAATCAGCCCCAGCATTTT.

In its sample, this clonotype was seen a few times. The CDR3 coding sequence is TGTGCCATGACCCCTTCCGCCGGACAGGGGGCGTCTGCTAAGGCGAACACCGGGGAGCTGTTTTTT. Protein: CAMTPSAGQGASAKANTGELFF. This chain joins TRBV10-3 and TRBJ2-2; 11 bases are a match to TRBD1. With V trimmed by 9 bases and J by 0 bases, 24 bases remained unmatched. The CDR3 has 22 amino acids. Germline V gene lookup returns CDR1 ENHRY and CDR2 SYGVKD.

The chain recombines TRBV6-5 with TRBJ2-3, with a weak D call TRBD2 (7 bases). Trimming left V 2 bases short and J 4 bases short, with 16 bases between. The CDR3 sequence is 16 residues long. Germline CDR1 MNHEY, CDR2 SVGAGI. The DNA of the CDR3 is TGTGCCAGCAGTTACGGGGGCGGGAGAGTAGCAGATACGCAGTATTTT. It yields the protein CASSYGGGRVADTQYF.

The chain recombines TRBV7-9 with TRBJ1-1, with 7 bases identical to TRBD1. The CDR3 runs to 15 residues. V was pared by 4 bases and J by 2 bases, with 7 bases of the junction left unmatched. Germline assignment: CDR1 SEHNR and CDR2 FQNEAQ (reference sequence). The CDR3, as DNA: TGTGCCAGCAGCTCTAACAGGGGCGGTAACACTGAAGCTTTCTTT. This encodes CASSSNRGGNTEAFF.

This clonotype was found many times. V usage is TRBV6-2 or TRBV6-3 and J usage is TRBJ2-3, with 10 nucleotides matching TRBD2. The V segment lost 5 bases and the J segment 3 bases; nucleotides outside the gene matches: 5. The CDR3 consists of 15 residues. The germline CDR1 and CDR2 sequences are MNHEY and SVGEGT. DNA of the CDR3: TGTGCCAGCAGTCCTAGCGGGAGAGGTACAGATACGCAGTATTTT. Translation gives CASSPSGRGTDTQYF.

This clonotype occurred many times. This chain connects TRBV7-2 to TRBJ2-1; 9 bases align to TRBD2. The CDR3 sequence is 15 residues long. V shed 5 bases, J shed 6 bases, and the junction held 8 bases outside the gene matches. CDR1 and CDR2 from the germline V gene are SGHTA and FQGNSA. The CDR3 spells CASSAIAGVGNEQFF. In DNA form, the CDR3 reads TGTGCCAGCAGCGCTATAGCGGGAGTAGGCAATGAGCAGTTCTTC.

This clonotype was counted at least ten times. This rearrangement joins TRBV7-2 to TRBJ2-5; 9 positions agree with TRBD1. Germline V gene sequence: CDR1 SGHTA, CDR2 FQGNSA. The CDR3 length is 16 residues. The J segment lost 5 bases and the V segment lost 5 bases, leaving 12 bases of the junction unmatched. CDR3 protein: CASSTPLGQGGETQYF. The CDR3 DNA reads TGTGCCAGCAGCACGCCGTTGGGACAGGGAGGGGAGACCCAGTACTTC.

This clonotype was seen more than once but under ten times. The chain recombines TRBV7-3 with TRBJ2-2, with 7 bases aligning to TRBD1. V lost 5 bases to trimming and J lost 7 bases; unmatched junction nucleotides: 13. Germline V CDR1 and CDR2: SGHTA, FQGTGA. The CDR3 runs to 16 residues. For the CDR3, the DNA is TGTGCCAGCAGCCCAACAACCATTCAGGGGGACGGGGAGCTGTTTTTT. Its protein product is CASSPTTIQGDGELFF.

The rearrangement uses TRBV30 and TRBJ2-1, with 8 bases matching TRBD2. With 0 bases clipped from V and 4 bases from J, the junction kept 8 bases outside the gene matches. CDR3 length: 16 amino acids. Germline assignment: CDR1 GTSNPN and CDR2 SVGIG (reference sequence). The CDR3 loop reads CAWSVLQGGRYNEQFF. DNA for the CDR3: TGTGCCTGGAGTGTACTGCAGGGCGGGAGGTACAATGAGCAGTTCTTC.

The sample holds many counts of this clonotype. The V call is TRBV6-1, the J call TRBJ2-1, with D possibly TRBD2 on 5 matching bases. The CDR3 contains 15 residues. Deletions cut 5 bases from V and 4 bases from J, with 15 bases between. The germline gives CDR1 MNHNS, CDR2 SASEGT. CDR3 in amino acids: CASSLGAAQYNEQFF. Written as DNA, the CDR3 is TGTGCCAGCAGTTTAGGAGCGGCGCAATACAATGAGCAGTTCTTC.

This clonotype came up many times. The chain is built from TRBV19 and TRBJ1-5, with TRBD1 matching over 7 bases. The CDR3 contains 14 residues. V shed 6 bases, J shed 2 bases, and the junction held 4 bases outside the gene matches. Germline V gives CDR1 LNHDA, CDR2 SQIVND (reference sequence). CDR3 in DNA: TGTGCCAGTAGGGTCCAGGGGGGCAATCAGCCCCAGCATTTT. It encodes CASRVQGGNQPQHF.

This clonotype has just a few counts. The chain recombines TRBV19 with TRBJ2-1; D not resolved. Deletions cut 3 bases from V and 2 bases from J, with 8 bases between. Germline CDR1 LNHDA, CDR2 SQIVND (reference sequence). The CDR3 totals 14 residues. CDR3 in amino acids: CASSMDSAYNEQFF. The CDR3 coding sequence is TGTGCCAGTAGTATGGATAGTGCCTACAATGAGCAGTTCTTC.

The chain couples TRBV6-2 or TRBV6-3 to TRBJ2-3; weak D call: TRBD2 (5 bases). V was trimmed by 6 bases and J by 2 bases, leaving 12 bases between them. The CDR3 is 14 amino acids. CDR1 and CDR2 (germline): MNHEY, SVGEGT. The DNA of the CDR3 is TGTGCCAGCAGGGCAGGACTGCACACAGATACGCAGTATTTT. The encoded protein is CASRAGLHTDTQYF.

The chain is built from TRBV12-5 and TRBJ2-5; D might be TRBD2 (5 bases). V lost 1 base and J lost 2, with 11 bases in between. The CDR3 runs 15 residues. Germline loops: CDR1 LGHNT, CDR2 FRNRAP. This CDR3 reads CASGLGSGLQETQYF. The CDR3 DNA reads as TGTGCTAGTGGTTTGGGCAGCGGCCTACAAGAGACCCAGTACTTC.

The sample holds a few counts of this clonotype. V usage is TRBV19 and J usage is TRBJ2-1; 7 nucleotides line up with TRBD1. There are 17 residues in the CDR3. Germline CDR1 and CDR2: LNHDA and SQIVND (reference sequence). V shed 4 bases and J 3 bases; nucleotides not matched to a gene: 12. The CDR3 reads CASSSYGQAQSYNEQFF. The DNA for the CDR3 is TGTGCCAGTAGTAGCTACGGACAGGCCCAAAGCTACAATGAGCAGTTCTTC.